A selection of T cell receptor beta chains follows, all from one sample in a study of identical twins. TCRdb re-called the 5' RACE reads with MiXCR, one entry per CDR3 protein. The sample has 1.5 million to 2 million distinct CDR3 sequences, 32% seen once. The specimen sequenced was cord blood. Source of these receptors: a newborn girl in good health. Each CDR3 is given with its conserved first and last residue. Each record gives: clone size, J gene, V gene, D gene, CDR3 DNA, CDR3 protein. A D gene is named only where the DNA matches it firmly. Clone size appears in some rows only: once, few, many, or a class for an expanded clone.

abundance: NA; j_gene: TRBJ1-1; v_gene: TRBV5-1; d_gene: NA; CDR3nt: TGCGCCAGCAGCTTATTAACGAACACTGAAGCTTTCTTT; CDR3aa: CASSLLTNTEAFF
abundance: NA; j_gene: TRBJ2-3; v_gene: TRBV20-1; d_gene: TRBD2; CDR3nt: TGCAGTGCGCAAATAGCGGGAGGCAGCACAGATACGCAGTATTTT; CDR3aa: CSAQIAGGSTDTQYF
abundance: NA; j_gene: TRBJ2-7; v_gene: TRBV5-6; d_gene: NA; CDR3nt: TGTGCCAGCAGCTATTCACAAGTTCCCTACGAGCAGTACTTC; CDR3aa: CASSYSQVPYEQYF
abundance: NA; j_gene: TRBJ2-1; v_gene: TRBV7-6; d_gene: TRBD2; CDR3nt: TGTGCCAGCAGCTTAGGGCTAGCGGGAGAGGTCGGTGTCAATGAGCAGTTCTTC; CDR3aa: CASSLGLAGEVGVNEQFF
abundance: few; j_gene: TRBJ2-4; v_gene: TRBV9; d_gene: TRBD2; CDR3nt: TGTGCCAGCAGCGTAGGGGCGGGGGGGCCGAAAAACATTCAGTACTTC; CDR3aa: CASSVGAGGPKNIQYF
abundance: NA; j_gene: TRBJ2-7; v_gene: TRBV5-1; d_gene: TRBD1; CDR3nt: TGCGCCAGCAGCTTGATCAGGGGGATCATTTCGGGCGAGCAGTACTTC; CDR3aa: CASSLIRGIISGEQYF
abundance: few; j_gene: TRBJ2-7; v_gene: TRBV20-1; d_gene: TRBD2; CDR3nt: TGCAGTGCTAGAGTGCCTCCGGGACTAGCGGGAGTTGGGGTTTCCTGCGAGCAGTACTTC; CDR3aa: CSARVPPGLAGVGVSCEQYF
abundance: NA; j_gene: TRBJ1-1; v_gene: TRBV20-1; d_gene: NA; CDR3nt: TGCAGTGCTAGAGATCACCGTTTCGGACCGAACACTGAAGCTTTCTTT; CDR3aa: CSARDHRFGPNTEAFF
abundance: NA; j_gene: TRBJ1-4; v_gene: TRBV18; d_gene: TRBD1; CDR3nt: TGTGCCAGCTCACCGGCTCGGACAGGGGATTGGGCTAATGAAAAACTGTTTTTT; CDR3aa: CASSPARTGDWANEKLFF
abundance: NA; j_gene: TRBJ1-5; v_gene: TRBV2; d_gene: NA; CDR3nt: TGTGCCAGCAGGACCGGGACACATAGCAATCAGCCCCAGCATTTT; CDR3aa: CASRTGTHSNQPQHF
abundance: NA; j_gene: TRBJ2-1; v_gene: TRBV6-4; d_gene: TRBD2; CDR3nt: TGTGCCAGCAGTGACTCGATTAAAGCGGGGTTACTCTACAATGAGCAGTTCTTC; CDR3aa: CASSDSIKAGLLYNEQFF
abundance: many; j_gene: TRBJ2-1; v_gene: TRBV11-2; d_gene: NA; CDR3nt: TGTGCCAGCAGCCGCACTAGGAATGAGCAGTTCTTC; CDR3aa: CASSRTRNEQFF
abundance: few; j_gene: TRBJ1-1; v_gene: TRBV7-2; d_gene: NA; CDR3nt: TGTGCCAGCAGCCCTTGGAACACTGAAGCTTTCTTT; CDR3aa: CASSPWNTEAFF
abundance: NA; j_gene: TRBJ2-5; v_gene: TRBV5-1; d_gene: TRBD2; CDR3nt: TGCGCCAGCAGCTTGGAGCCACTAGCGTCCGAGACCCAGTACTTC; CDR3aa: CASSLEPLASETQYF
abundance: NA; j_gene: TRBJ2-7; v_gene: TRBV7-2; d_gene: TRBD2; CDR3nt: TGTGCCAGCAGCTTAATGACTAGCGGGGGCCCTATCTCCTACAATGAGCAGTACTTC; CDR3aa: CASSLMTSGGPISYNEQYF
abundance: few; j_gene: TRBJ2-5; v_gene: TRBV28; d_gene: TRBD2; CDR3nt: TGTGCCAGCAGTAACATAGGACTAGCGGGAGGAAAACAAGAGACCCAGTACTTC; CDR3aa: CASSNIGLAGGKQETQYF
abundance: NA; j_gene: TRBJ1-1; v_gene: TRBV5-1; d_gene: TRBD1; CDR3nt: TGCGCCAGCAGCTTGAGGACAGGTGGCTTTAACACTGAAGCTTTCTTT; CDR3aa: CASSLRTGGFNTEAFF
abundance: NA; j_gene: TRBJ1-1; v_gene: TRBV20-1; d_gene: TRBD1; CDR3nt: TGCAGTGCTAGTCCCTCGGGACAGTCAAGGGGAGCTTTCTTT; CDR3aa: CSASPSGQSRGAFF
abundance: few; j_gene: TRBJ1-1; v_gene: TRBV20-1; d_gene: TRBD1; CDR3nt: TGCAGTGCTAGGCCCTCCGGACAGGGAGGTGAAGCTTTCTTT; CDR3aa: CSARPSGQGGEAFF
abundance: NA; j_gene: TRBJ2-7; v_gene: TRBV3-1; d_gene: NA; CDR3nt: TGTACCAGCAGCCAAGTAAATTCGGGGGCGGATGAGCAGTACTTC; CDR3aa: CTSSQVNSGADEQYF
abundance: NA; j_gene: TRBJ1-6; v_gene: TRBV28; d_gene: TRBD1; CDR3nt: TGTGCCAGCAGTTTCCAAGTGGACAGGGTTGAGTCACCCCTCCACTTT; CDR3aa: CASSFQVDRVESPLHF
abundance: NA; j_gene: TRBJ2-5; v_gene: TRBV3-1; d_gene: TRBD1; CDR3nt: TGTGCCAGCAGCCCAAGTCGAGGGGGCCGCCAAGAGACCCAGTACTTC; CDR3aa: CASSPSRGGRQETQYF
abundance: few; j_gene: TRBJ2-1; v_gene: TRBV20-1; d_gene: NA; CDR3nt: TGCAGTGCTAGAGATTCCGGGACCCTGTCCGATGAGCAGTTCTTC; CDR3aa: CSARDSGTLSDEQFF
abundance: NA; j_gene: TRBJ1-5; v_gene: TRBV9; d_gene: TRBD1; CDR3nt: TGTGCCAGCAGCGCACAGGGGGTCAATCAGCCCCAGCATTTT; CDR3aa: CASSAQGVNQPQHF
abundance: few; j_gene: TRBJ2-1; v_gene: TRBV29-1; d_gene: NA; CDR3nt: TGCAGCGTTGAAGATACGAGGGGGGGGCAGTTCTTC; CDR3aa: CSVEDTRGGQFF
abundance: NA; j_gene: TRBJ1-4; v_gene: TRBV28; d_gene: TRBD1; CDR3nt: TGTGCCAGCCACAGGGGTACTAATGAAAAACTGTTTTTT; CDR3aa: CASHRGTNEKLFF
abundance: NA; j_gene: TRBJ1-1; v_gene: TRBV4-1; d_gene: NA; CDR3nt: TGCGCCAGCAGCCTGAGGGTTTTGAACACTGAAGCTTTCTTT; CDR3aa: CASSLRVLNTEAFF
abundance: NA; j_gene: TRBJ2-6; v_gene: TRBV7-2; d_gene: TRBD2; CDR3nt: TGTGCCAGCAGCGTCATAGCGGGGGAAATCTCTGGGGCCAACGTCCTGACTTTC; CDR3aa: CASSVIAGEISGANVLTF
abundance: few; j_gene: TRBJ1-4; v_gene: TRBV5-1; d_gene: NA; CDR3nt: TGCGCCAGCAGCTTGGTTTCAGGCACTAATGAAAAACTGTTTTTT; CDR3aa: CASSLVSGTNEKLFF
abundance: NA; j_gene: TRBJ2-1; v_gene: TRBV27; d_gene: TRBD1; CDR3nt: TGTGCCAGCAGTTTATTACAGACAGGGAATGAGCAGTTCTTC; CDR3aa: CASSLLQTGNEQFF
abundance: NA; j_gene: TRBJ1-1; v_gene: TRBV29-1; d_gene: NA; CDR3nt: TGCAGCGGGGCAGGGGCGACCTACACTGAAGCTTTCTTT; CDR3aa: CSGAGATYTEAFF
abundance: NA; j_gene: TRBJ1-2; v_gene: TRBV6-5; d_gene: NA; CDR3nt: TGTGCCAGCAGTTACCCGGGCAGGGGCCGCTACACCTTC; CDR3aa: CASSYPGRGRYTF
abundance: NA; j_gene: TRBJ2-4; v_gene: TRBV11-2; d_gene: NA; CDR3nt: TGTGCCAGCAGCTTGACAGGTTTTTGGGTTTCCAAAAACATTCAGTACTTC; CDR3aa: CASSLTGFWVSKNIQYF
abundance: few; j_gene: TRBJ1-2; v_gene: TRBV12-3/TRBV12-4; d_gene: TRBD1; CDR3nt: TGTGCCAGCAGTCCAAGGACAGGTGGTAGAGATGGCTACACCTTC; CDR3aa: CASSPRTGGRDGYTF
abundance: NA; j_gene: TRBJ2-1; v_gene: TRBV6-7; d_gene: TRBD2; CDR3nt: TGTGCCAGCAGTCATAGCGGGAGGTCGGATGAGCAGTTCTTC; CDR3aa: CASSHSGRSDEQFF
abundance: NA; j_gene: TRBJ2-7; v_gene: TRBV29-1; d_gene: TRBD2; CDR3nt: TGCAGCGCCTTACTAGCGGGACTCTACGAGCAGTACTTC; CDR3aa: CSALLAGLYEQYF
abundance: NA; j_gene: TRBJ2-7; v_gene: TRBV10-3; d_gene: TRBD2; CDR3nt: TGTGCCATCACCCCGGAACTAGCGGGAGAGGAGCAGTACTTC; CDR3aa: CAITPELAGEEQYF
abundance: NA; j_gene: TRBJ2-1; v_gene: TRBV21-1; d_gene: NA; CDR3nt: TGTGCCAGCAGGGGGACAGGGCAAGAGACCCAGTTCTTC; CDR3aa: CASRGTGQETQFF
abundance: NA; j_gene: TRBJ2-7; v_gene: TRBV5-1; d_gene: NA; CDR3nt: TGCGCCAGCGGCCTAGGGGTCAGTACCTACGAGCAGTACTTC; CDR3aa: CASGLGVSTYEQYF
abundance: few; j_gene: TRBJ1-6; v_gene: TRBV27; d_gene: NA; CDR3nt: TGTGCCAGCAGTTTATCGGCAGGGAGCTCCTATAATTCACCCCTCCACTTT; CDR3aa: CASSLSAGSSYNSPLHF